This T cell receptor beta chain is from a study of T cell changes during pregnancy in multiple sclerosis. Here immunoSEQ multiplex PCR was the method, and the copy in TCRdb shows in-frame clones only, minus some. The sample has over 60,000 clones; 90% to 95% are singletons. The V end was cut by 5 bases, the J end by 2 bases, with 13 bases between. The CDR3 is made up of 14 amino acids. Per germline, CDR1 SGHTA and CDR2 FQGNSA. This clonotype was obtained from a female donor with multiple sclerosis, enrolled in a pregnancy study. The chain recombines TRBV7-2 with TRBJ2-7; D is unclear. The source was peripheral blood, collected in the first trimester of pregnancy. The CDR3 sequence is CASSPGAPTYEQYF. CDR3 in DNA: TGTGCCAGCAGCCCGGGTGCCCCTACCTACGAGCAGTACTTC.